The source of this T cell receptor (beta chain) is a study of vaccination and CD4 T cells after COVID-19. In the study overall: Subjects got two shots of BNT162b2 or mRNA-1273 vaccine. Post-COVID sampling occurred a median around 100 days after diagnosis (range 35 to 161).

The sample's treatment: roughly 10-day PBMC culture with coronavirus spike peptide pools or control peptides (ViraFEST assay). Prior to the COVID-19 pandemic (2011-2018), the unexposed donor's CD4+ T cells were collected. CDR3 length equals 14 residues. V was clipped by 8 bases and J by 0 bases, with 14 bases between them. CDR1 SQVTM and CDR2 ANQGSEA come from the germline V gene. Cultured CD4+ T-cell DNA underwent Oncomine TCR Beta short-read sequencing. Investigators obtained genomic DNA by extraction from cultured CD4+ T cells. MiXCR was run by TCRdb on the PCR reads, yielding one entry per CDR3 protein. The table has about 8,900 distinct CDR3 sequences, 45% to 55% seen once. Of note for this clonotype: Antigen: not known.

The receptor comes from a human donor in good health. The V call is TRBV29-1, the J call TRBJ1-5; tentatively, D is TRBD1 (5 bases). The sample taken for sequencing was CD4+ T cells from blood, cultured in vitro. CDR3 nucleotides: TGCAGCTGCGGGACGACGGATAGCAATCAGCCCCAGCATTTT. This encodes CSCGTTDSNQPQHF.